Each of the 14 T cell receptor beta chains below was sequenced from the same sample in a study of shared clonotypes between healthy human individuals. Using immunoSEQ multiplex PCR, the repertoire was profiled, and TCRdb retains in-frame clones only, with some absent. The data hold more than 2,000,000 clones, with approximately 93% observed a single time. The sample taken for sequencing was naive CD4+ T cells from PBMCs. The subset here: CD45RA+ positively selected. The origin of the receptors is a young man in good health. Some clones in this sample may be carry-over from other donors' samples.

The chain recombines TRBV5-1 with TRBJ2-5; D is perhaps TRBD2 (5 bases). This CDR3 has 13 amino acids. V gave up 3 bases and J gave up 5 bases, with 11 bases separating them. Germline V lookup: CDR1 SGHRS, CDR2 YFSETQ. The CDR3 protein is CASSSVLAETQYF. In DNA form, the CDR3 reads TGCGCCAGCAGCTCAGTTCTAGCTGAGACCCAGTACTTC.

The rearrangement links TRBV19 to TRBJ1-5, with D possibly matching TRBD1 (6 bases). CDR3 size: 13 residues. Trimming shortened V by 11 bases and J by 3 bases, and 14 bases separated the two germline ends. Germline CDR1 and CDR2: LNHDA and SQIVND (reference sequence). CDR3 protein: CAGAGGHNQPQHF. CDR3 DNA sequence: TGTGCCGGAGCGGGGGGGCACAATCAGCCCCAGCATTTT.

The CDR3 reads CASSAGTGDREQYF. In DNA, the CDR3 is TGTGCCAGCTCCGCCGGGACAGGGGATCGCGAGCAGTACTTC. The chain employs TRBV18 and TRBJ2-7; the match to TRBD1 covers 10 bases. The V segment lost 6 bases and the J segment 6 bases; nucleotides outside the gene matches: 8. Germline-derived CDR1 and CDR2 are KGHSH and LQKENI. The CDR3 totals 14 residues.

With respect to this clone: Different DNA sequences within this sample yield the same CDR3. This chain connects TRBV6-5 to TRBJ2-7; no reliable D call. Germline V lookup: CDR1 MNHEY, CDR2 SVGAGI. CDR3 length equals 11 residues. V was pared by 6 bases and J by 5 bases, with 8 bases between. DNA for the CDR3: TGTGCCAGCAGGGTCCGTGACGAGCAGTACTTC. It specifies CASRVRDEQYF.

V is TRBV6-5 and J is TRBJ2-7; 7 bases agree with TRBD2. Trimming at V came to 6 bases and at J to 6 bases, leaving 5 bases not matched to a gene. Germline assignment: CDR1 MNHEY and CDR2 SVGAGI. The CDR3 runs to 12 residues. CDR3 in amino acids: CASRVSGGEQYF. CDR3 coding DNA: TGTGCCAGCAGGGTCTCGGGAGGCGAGCAGTACTTC.

This CDR3 reads CASSQEQKVSGNTIYF. The CDR3 coding sequence is TGTGCCAGCAGCCAAGAGCAGAAGGTCTCTGGAAACACCATATATTTT. The chain combines TRBV4-2 with TRBJ1-3; D gene uncertain. Germline CDR1 reads LGHNA; CDR2 reads YNFKEQ. The CDR3 sequence is 16 residues long. V was shortened by 0 bases and J by 0 bases, with 9 bases between the two germline ends.

For the CDR3, the DNA is TGTGCCAGCAGCCCATTACAGAGGTCCTATGGCTACACCTTC. It translates to CASSPLQRSYGYTF. The chain uses TRBV7-8 and TRBJ1-2; D gene ambiguous. The CDR3 is made up of 14 amino acids. V was cut by 5 bases and J by 4 bases, with 14 bases left in between. Germline V lookup: CDR1 SGHVS, CDR2 FQNEAQ.

The chain uses TRBV29-1 and TRBJ1-5; tentatively, D is TRBD1 (5 bases). Germline values: CDR1 SQVTM, CDR2 ANQGSEA. The CDR3 loop spans 12 amino acids. V was cut by 6 bases and J by 5 bases, with 11 bases left in between. CDR3 protein: CSVLDTDQPQHF. CDR3 bases: TGCAGCGTCCTGGACACAGATCAGCCCCAGCATTTT.

This clone is a singleton in its sample. This chain links TRBV28 with TRBJ2-5; D is perhaps TRBD2 (6 bases). CDR3 length: 13 residues. Germline V CDR1 and CDR2: MDHEN, SYDVKM. The germline V and J ends were trimmed by 6 bases and 4 bases, with 12 bases remaining between them. CDR3 coding DNA: TGTGCCAGCAGAACCCCGGGACTAGAGACCCAGTACTTC. Translated: CASRTPGLETQYF.

The V call is TRBV25-1, the J call TRBJ2-7, with TRBD1 matching over 8 bases. The junction had 8 bases not matched to a gene; V was cut back by 5 bases and J by 5 bases. Germline V gene sequence: CDR1 MGHDK, CDR2 SYGVNS. CDR3 length: 14 residues. The CDR3 spells CASSTDRVGDEQYF. For the CDR3, the DNA is TGTGCCAGCAGTACGGACAGGGTGGGGGACGAGCAGTACTTC.

The V gene is TRBV28, the J gene TRBJ2-3; D not certain. From germline, CDR1 is MDHEN and CDR2 SYDVKM. Deletions cut 2 bases from V and 4 bases from J, with 16 bases between. This CDR3 spans 16 amino acids. This CDR3 reads CASSLEDRPIADTQYF. CDR3 bases: TGTGCCAGCAGTTTAGAAGACCGCCCGATCGCAGATACGCAGTATTTT. The full variable domain, its missing parts supplied by reference TRBV28 and TRBJ2-3, is DVKVTQSSRYLVKRTGEKVFLECVQDMDHENMFWYRQDPGLGLRLIYFSYDVKMKEKGDIPEGYSVSREKKERFSLILESASTNQTSMYLCASSLEDRPIADTQYFGPGTRLTVL.

This clone was detected once. The chain joins TRBV18 to TRBJ2-3, with D unclear. The V gene lost 2 bases and the J gene lost 2 bases, with 8 bases spanning the gap. The CDR3 spans 14 residues. Germline lookup yields CDR1 KGHSH and CDR2 LQKENI. For the CDR3, the DNA is TGTGCCAGCTCACCAATCAGGAACACAGATACGCAGTATTTT. Translating gives CASSPIRNTDTQYF.

The chain links TRBV15 to TRBJ1-1, with 10 bases that match TRBD1. The CDR3 consists of 15 residues. Germline CDR1 LNHNV, CDR2 YYDKDF (reference sequence). Germline trimming cut 3 bases from V and 7 bases from J; bases unmatched to any gene: 8. The CDR3 loop is CATSRATGTGVEAFF. CDR3 coding DNA: TGTGCCACCAGCAGGGCTACCGGGACAGGGGTTGAAGCTTTCTTT.

The chain links TRBV5-1 to TRBJ2-1; the D is unclear. V was cut by 1 base and J by 8 bases, with 7 bases left in between. Germline V lookup: CDR1 SGHRS, CDR2 YFSETQ. There are 12 residues in the CDR3. For the CDR3, the DNA is TGCGCCAGCAGCTTGAGATGGGATGAGCAGTTCTTC. It yields the protein CASSLRWDEQFF.